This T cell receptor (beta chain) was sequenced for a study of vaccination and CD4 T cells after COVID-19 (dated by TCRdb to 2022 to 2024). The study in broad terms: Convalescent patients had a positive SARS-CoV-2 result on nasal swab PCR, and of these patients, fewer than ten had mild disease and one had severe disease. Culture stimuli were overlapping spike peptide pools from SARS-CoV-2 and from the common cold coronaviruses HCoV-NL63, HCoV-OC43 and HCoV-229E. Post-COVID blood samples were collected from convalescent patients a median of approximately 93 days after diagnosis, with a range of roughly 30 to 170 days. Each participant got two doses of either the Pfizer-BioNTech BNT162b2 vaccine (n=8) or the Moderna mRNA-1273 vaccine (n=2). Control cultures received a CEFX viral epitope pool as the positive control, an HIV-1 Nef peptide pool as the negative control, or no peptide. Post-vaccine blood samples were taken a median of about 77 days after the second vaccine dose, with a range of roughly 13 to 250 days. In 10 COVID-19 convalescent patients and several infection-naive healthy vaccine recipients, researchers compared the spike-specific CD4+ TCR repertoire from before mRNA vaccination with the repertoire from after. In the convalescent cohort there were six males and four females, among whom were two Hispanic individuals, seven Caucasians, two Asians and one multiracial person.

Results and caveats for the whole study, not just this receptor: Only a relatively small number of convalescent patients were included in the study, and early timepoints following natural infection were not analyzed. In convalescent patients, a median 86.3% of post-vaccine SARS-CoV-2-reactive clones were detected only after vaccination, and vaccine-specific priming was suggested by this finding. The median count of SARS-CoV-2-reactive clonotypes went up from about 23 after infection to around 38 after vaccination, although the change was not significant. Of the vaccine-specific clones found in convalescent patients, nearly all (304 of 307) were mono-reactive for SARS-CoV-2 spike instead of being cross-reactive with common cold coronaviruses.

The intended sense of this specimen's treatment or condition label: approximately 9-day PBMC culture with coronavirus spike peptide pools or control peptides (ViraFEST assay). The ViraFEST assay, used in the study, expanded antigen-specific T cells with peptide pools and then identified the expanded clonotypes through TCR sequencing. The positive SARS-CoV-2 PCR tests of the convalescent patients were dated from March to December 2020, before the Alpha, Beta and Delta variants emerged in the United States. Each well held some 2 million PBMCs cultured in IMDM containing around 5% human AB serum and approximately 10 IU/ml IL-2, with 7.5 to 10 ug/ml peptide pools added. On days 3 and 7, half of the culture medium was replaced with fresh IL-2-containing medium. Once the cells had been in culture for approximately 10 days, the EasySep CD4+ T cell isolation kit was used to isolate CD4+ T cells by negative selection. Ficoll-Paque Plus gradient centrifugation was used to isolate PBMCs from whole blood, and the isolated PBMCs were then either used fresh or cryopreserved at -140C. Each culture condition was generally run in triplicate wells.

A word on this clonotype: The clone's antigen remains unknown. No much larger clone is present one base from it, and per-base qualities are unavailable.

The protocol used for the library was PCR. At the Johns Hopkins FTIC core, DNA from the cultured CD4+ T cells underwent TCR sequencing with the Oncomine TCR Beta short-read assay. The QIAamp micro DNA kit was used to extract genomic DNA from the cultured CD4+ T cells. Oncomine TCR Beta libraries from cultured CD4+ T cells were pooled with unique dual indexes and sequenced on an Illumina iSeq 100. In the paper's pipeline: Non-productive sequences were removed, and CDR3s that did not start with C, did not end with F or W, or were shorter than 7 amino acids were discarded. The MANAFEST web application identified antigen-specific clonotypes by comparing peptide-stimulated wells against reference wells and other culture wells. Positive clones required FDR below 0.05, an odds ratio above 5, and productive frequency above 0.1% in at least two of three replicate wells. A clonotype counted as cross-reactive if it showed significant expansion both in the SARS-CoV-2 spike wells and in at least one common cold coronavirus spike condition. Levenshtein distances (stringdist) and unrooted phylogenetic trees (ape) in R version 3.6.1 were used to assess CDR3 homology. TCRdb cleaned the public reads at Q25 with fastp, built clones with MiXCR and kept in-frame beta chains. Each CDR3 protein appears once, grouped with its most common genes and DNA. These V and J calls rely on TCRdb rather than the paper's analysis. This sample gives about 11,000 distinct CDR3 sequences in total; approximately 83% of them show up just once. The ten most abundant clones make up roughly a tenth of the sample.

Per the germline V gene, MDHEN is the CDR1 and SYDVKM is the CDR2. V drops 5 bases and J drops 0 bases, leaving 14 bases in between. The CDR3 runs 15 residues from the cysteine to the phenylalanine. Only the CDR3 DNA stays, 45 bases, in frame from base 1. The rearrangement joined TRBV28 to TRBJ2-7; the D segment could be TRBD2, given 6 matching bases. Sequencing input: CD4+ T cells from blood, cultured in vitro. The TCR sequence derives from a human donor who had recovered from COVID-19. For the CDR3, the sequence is CASSPGGESSYEQYF. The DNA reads TGTGCCAGCAGTCCCGGGGGTGAGAGCTCCTACGAGCAGTACTTC.